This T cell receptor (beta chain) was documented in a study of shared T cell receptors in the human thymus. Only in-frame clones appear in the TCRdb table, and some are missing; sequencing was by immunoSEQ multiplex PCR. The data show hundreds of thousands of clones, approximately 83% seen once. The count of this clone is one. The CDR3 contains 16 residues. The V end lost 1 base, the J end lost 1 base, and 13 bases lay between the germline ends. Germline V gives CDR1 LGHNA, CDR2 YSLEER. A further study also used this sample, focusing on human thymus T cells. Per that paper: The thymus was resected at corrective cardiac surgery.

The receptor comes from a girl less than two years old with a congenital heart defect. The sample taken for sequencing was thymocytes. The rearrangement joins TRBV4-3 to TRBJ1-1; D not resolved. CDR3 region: CASSQGVAPRNTEAFF. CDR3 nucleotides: TGCGCCAGCAGCCAAGGGGTAGCGCCCCGGAACACTGAAGCTTTCTTT.